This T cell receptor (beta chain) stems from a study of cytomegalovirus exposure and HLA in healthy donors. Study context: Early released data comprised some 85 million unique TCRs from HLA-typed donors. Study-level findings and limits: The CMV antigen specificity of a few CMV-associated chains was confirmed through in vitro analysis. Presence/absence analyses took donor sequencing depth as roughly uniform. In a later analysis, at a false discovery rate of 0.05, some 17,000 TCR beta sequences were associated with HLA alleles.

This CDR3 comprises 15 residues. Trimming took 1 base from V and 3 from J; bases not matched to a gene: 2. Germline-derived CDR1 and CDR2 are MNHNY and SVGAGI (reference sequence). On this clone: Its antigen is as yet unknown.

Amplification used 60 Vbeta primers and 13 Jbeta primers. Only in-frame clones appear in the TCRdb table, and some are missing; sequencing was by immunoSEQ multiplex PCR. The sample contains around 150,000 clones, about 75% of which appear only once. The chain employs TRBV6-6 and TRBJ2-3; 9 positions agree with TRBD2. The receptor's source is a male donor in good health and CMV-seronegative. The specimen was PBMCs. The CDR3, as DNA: TGTGCCAGCAGTTACTTAGCGGGGGCTACAGATACGCAGTATTTT. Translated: CASSYLAGATDTQYF.